This T cell receptor beta chain was found in a study of CD8 T cells in Susac syndrome. The CDR3 length is 15 residues. The V gene lost 3 bases and the J gene lost 4 bases, with 16 bases spanning the gap. CDR1 is MNHEY and CDR2 is SMNVEV in the germline V gene (reference sequence). The authors negatively isolated CD8+ and CD4+ T cells and FACS-enriched TEMRA cells. Reverse transcription used roughly 0.45 to 1 ug RNA and random hexamers. In TCRdb, the immunoSEQ multiplex PCR reads were re-called with MiXCR into one record per CDR3 protein. The sample contains under 200,000 distinct CDR3 sequences, around 95% of which appear only once.

The V gene is TRBV27, the J gene TRBJ2-7, with D perhaps matching TRBD1 (6 bases). Sequencing was carried out using CD8+ T cells from PBMCs. This clonotype originated in a human donor with Susac syndrome. This chain's CDR3 is CASSLKGDNLYEQYF. CDR3 DNA sequence: TGTGCCAGCAGTTTGAAGGGGGACAACCTATACGAGCAGTACTTC.